This entry concerns a single T cell receptor (beta chain). The target of this receptor is not known. Base-call qualities are not available, and no considerably larger clone is one nucleotide away. TCRbeta CDR3 regions were amplified from genomic DNA using the immunoSEQ Assay, a bias-controlled multiplex PCR. For the original study's pipeline: Within the assay, amplification of reference gene primers was used to estimate how many nucleated cells each sample contained. To quantify the absolute abundance of each unique TCRbeta CDR3 rearrangement, sequence reads were collapsed and filtered. For each sample, productive Simpson clonality was calculated by taking the square root of Simpson's diversity index across productive rearrangements. Not all clones reach the TCRdb copy of this immuneACCESS table, which keeps in-frame sequences only. Checked studies attribute under half of the gap to unresolved V genes and leave the rest unexplained. The V and J calls and clone size come from that table; D and trimming were worked out from the DNA. For this sample there are about 160,000 clones; approximately 86% appear just once. The top ten hold 5.5% to 8% of the sample.

These data belong to a study of blood T cell repertoires in COVID-19 (dated by TCRdb to the early 2020s). With respect to the entire study: Collaborator samples came from the United States, Italy and Spain and covered acute and convalescent phases of COVID-19. Where available, HLA class I and class II types were taken from metadata supplied by the sample provider and were not determined by assay-based typing. The repertoires were released in a freely available public database intended as a resource for research on the immune response to SARS-CoV-2. Deeply sampled blood TCRbeta repertoires from subjects exposed to, actively infected with, or recovered from COVID-19 were included in the dataset. The samples were drawn from the first 160 participants of the ongoing ImmuneRACE study and from over a thousand subjects provided by 6 global collaborators. The material from the prospective study consisted of cDNA or gDNA derived from T cells, B-cell-depleted T cells, or PBMCs. Nearly every sample came with metadata listing a de-identified subject ID, COVID-19 status, age in years and sex.

One collaborating source in Seattle enrolled patients during active infection and followed them longitudinally through the course of disease. Each collaborating institution followed its own protocols to collect whole blood in K2EDTA tubes. For TCRbeta analysis, collaborators shipped samples in one of three forms: frozen whole blood, isolated PBMCs, or DNA extracted from either of those sample types. Broader findings and caveats from the paper: The amount of clinical and demographic metadata varied by source and participant and was provided uncurated.

There are 15 amino acids in the CDR3, from cysteine to phenylalanine inclusive. The retained sequence is limited to the CDR3, 45 bases, with the frame set at the first base. Between the V and J ends, shortened by 0 bases and 3 bases respectively, the junction contains 12 bases. The germline V gene yields MNHEY for CDR1 and SVGAGI for CDR2. Source material: peripheral blood. This TCR was sampled from a man older than 75 with COVID-19, enrolled during active disease. This chain joins TRBV6-5 to TRBJ2-7, with a weak D call of TRBD2 (5 bases match). The nucleotide sequence is TGTGCCAGCAGTTACTCGACGCCAAGCGGCTACGAGCAGTACTTC. This gives the protein CASSYSTPSGYEQYF.